The clone carrying this T cell receptor (beta chain) was seen more than once but under ten times. The antigen is unknown. Expressed TCRB transcripts were sequenced after all isolated RNA was converted to cDNA. Clones were sequenced by immunoSEQ multiplex PCR, and TCRdb holds only the in-frame ones, with some missing. The sample has 300,000 to 400,000 clones; less than 15% are singletons. Cells sorted by CD45RO/CCR7/CD25/CD127/CD95/CD27 comprised CD4+ naive, central memory, regulatory and stem cell-like memory cells. These data belong to a study of beta chain features in type 1 diabetes. Study-wide results and caveats: TCRB CDR3s were moderately but significantly shorter in Type 1 diabetes patients in all four CD4+ subsets.

What was sequenced was naive CD4+ T cells from blood. This TCR derives from a woman between 18 and 30 years old with type 1 diabetes.

The CDR3 loop is CASSLVSGANYGYTF. The CDR3 DNA sequence: TGTGCCAGCAGCTTAGTTTCAGGGGCTAACTATGGCTACACCTTC. The rearrangement joins TRBV5-4 to TRBJ1-2; TRBD1 is a possible D gene (6 bases). V shed 2 bases and J shed 0 bases, with 11 bases lying between them. CDR3 length: 15 amino acids. CDR1 and CDR2 (germline): SGHNT, YYREEE (reference sequence).